This T cell receptor (beta chain) is drawn from a study of beta chain features in type 1 diabetes. Overall study: In all, some 100 million sorted cells from all samples were analyzed.

J lost 5 bases, V lost 6 bases, and 11 bases had no gene match. The length of the CDR3 is 16 residues. CDR1 and CDR2 from the germline V gene are KGHSH and LQKENI. All of the isolated RNA was reverse transcribed, so expressed TCRB transcripts were sequenced. About 3.57 million reads, on average, came from each naive, central memory and regulatory T cell sample. Sequenced by immunoSEQ multiplex PCR; TCRdb stores in-frame clones only, minus some. This table has around 280,000 clones, approximately 15% appearing once. Study-level findings and limits: Type 1 diabetes patients had TCRB CDR3s that were shorter (moderately but significantly so) in all four CD4+ subsets.

Concerning this clone: Its target is unknown.

The receptor's source is a man between 18 and 35 years old with type 1 diabetes. This chain links TRBV18 with TRBJ2-5, with 11 positions matching TRBD2. The sequencing input was naive CD4+ T cells from blood. As DNA, the CDR3 is TGTGCCAGCTCCCCAAATAGCGGGAGGGCCGAGGAGACCCAGTACTTC. The encoded protein is CASSPNSGRAEETQYF.